Detailed here is one TCR beta chain. Its cognate antigen is unknown. This record comes from a study of beta chain features in type 1 diabetes. Study-wide results and limits: A moderate, significant TCRB CDR3 shortening appeared in type 1 diabetes across four CD4+ subsets.

The germline CDR1 and CDR2 sequences are SGDLS and YYNGEE. This CDR3 has 15 amino acids. Trimming shortened V by 4 bases and J by 8 bases, and 19 bases separated the two germline ends. Expressed TCRB transcripts were sequenced because the entire RNA isolate underwent reverse transcription. Here immunoSEQ multiplex PCR was the method, and the copy in TCRdb shows in-frame clones only, minus some. Here the sample spans 100,000 to 150,000 clones, roughly 15% being singletons. The TCR originated in a man aged 25 to 40 with type 1 diabetes. The sample taken for sequencing was central memory CD4+ T cells from blood. The genes are TRBV9 and TRBJ1-5, with D perhaps matching TRBD1 (5 bases). The CDR3, as DNA: TGTGCCAGCAGCCCCCGTGGGATCAGGGAAGAGCCCCAGCATTTT. It codes for CASSPRGIREEPQHF. The entire variable domain, with the rest obtained from reference TRBV9 and TRBJ1-5, is as follows: DSGVTQTPKHLITATGQRVTLRCSPRSGDLSVYWYQQSLDQGLQFLIQYYNGEERAKGNILERFSAQQFPDLHSELNLSSLELGDSALYFCASSPRGIREEPQHFGDGTRLSIL.